This entry lists 23 T cell receptor beta chains sequenced from one sample in a study of radiotherapy plus CTLA-4 blockade in lung cancer. TCRdb's table, derived via immunoSEQ multiplex PCR, lists solely in-frame clones and lacks some. The sample contains tens of thousands of clones, less than 90% of which appear only once. The source material was peripheral blood, sampled from a patient treated with radiotherapy plus ipilimumab. These receptor sequences come from a human donor with non-small cell lung cancer who had stable disease on radiotherapy plus ipilimumab.

The CDR3 sequence is CAWSVRGTDTQYF. As DNA, the CDR3 is TGTGCCTGGAGTGTGAGGGGAACAGATACGCAGTATTTT. The chain carries TRBV30 and TRBJ2-3; D possibly matches TRBD1 or TRBD2 (5 bases each). The CDR3 consists of 13 residues. CDR1 is GTSNPN and CDR2 is SVGIG in the germline V gene (reference sequence). With 0 bases removed from V and 3 bases from J, the gap between germline ends came to 7 bases.

V usage is TRBV25-1 and J usage is TRBJ2-3, with D hard to call. Germline CDR1 is MGHDK and CDR2 is SYGVNS. CDR3 length equals 15 residues. The germline V and J ends were trimmed by 2 bases and 6 bases, with 15 bases remaining between them. The CDR3 spells CASSEPSPRADTQYF. For the CDR3, the DNA is TGTGCCAGCAGTGAACCTTCTCCAAGGGCGGATACGCAGTATTTT.

The rearrangement joins TRBV5-1 to TRBJ2-5, with 7 bases that match TRBD1. The trim removed 3 bases at V and 2 bases at J, leaving 4 bases unmatched. The CDR3 has 14 residues. Germline CDR1 and CDR2: SGHRS and YFSETQ. The CDR3 DNA reads as TGCGCCAGCAGCTGGACAGGTGCTCAAGAGACCCAGTACTTC. This codes for CASSWTGAQETQYF.

The rearrangement joins TRBV9 to TRBJ2-5; 9 bases agree with TRBD1. Germline loops: CDR1 SGDLS, CDR2 YYNGEE. This CDR3 spans 20 amino acids. V shed 0 bases, J shed 5 bases, and the junction held 20 bases outside the gene matches. The DNA of the CDR3 is TGTGCCAGCAGCGTAGTAGCCGGGGGGACAGGGACTCCCCGAAGGGAGACCCAGTACTTC. Its protein product is CASSVVAGGTGTPRRETQYF. Supplemented by reference TRBV9 and TRBJ2-5, the full variable domain reads DSGVTQTPKHLITATGQRVTLRCSPRSGDLSVYWYQQSLDQGLQFLIQYYNGEERAKGNILERFSAQQFPDLHSELNLSSLELGDSALYFCASSVVAGGTGTPRRETQYFGPGTRLLVL.

This clone was picked up one time. The J gene is TRBJ1-5, the V gene TRBV19, with unresolved D. This CDR3 has 16 residues. V lost 0 bases and J lost 3, with 12 bases in between. Germline assignment: CDR1 LNHDA and CDR2 SQIVND (reference sequence). This chain's CDR3 is CASSIEGGVPNQPQHF. CDR3 nucleotide sequence: TGTGCCAGTAGTATAGAGGGTGGGGTCCCCAATCAGCCCCAGCATTTT.

The gene calls are TRBV5-5 and TRBJ1-1; 10 nucleotides match TRBD1. Germline CDR1 is SGHKS and CDR2 is YYEKEE (reference sequence). V lost 0 bases and J lost 5; bases outside the gene matches: 4. The CDR3 covers 15 residues. In DNA form, the CDR3 reads TGTGCCAGCAGCTTGGTGGGGACAGGGGTGACTGAAGCTTTCTTT. Translated, it gives CASSLVGTGVTEAFF.

V is TRBV19 and J is TRBJ2-1, with 7 bases identical to TRBD2. Germline-derived CDR1 and CDR2 are LNHDA and SQIVND (reference sequence). The CDR3 spans 15 residues. With 3 bases clipped from V and 6 bases from J, the junction kept 8 bases outside the gene matches. The CDR3 bases are TGTGCCAGTAGTATTAGGTGGGAGGGCCCCAATGAGCAGTTCTTC. The encoded protein is CASSIRWEGPNEQFF.

CDR3 region: CASSLGRDRGGEQYF. In nucleotides, the CDR3 is TGTGCCAGCAGCTTAGGCCGGGACAGGGGAGGCGAGCAGTACTTC. V usage is TRBV7-9 and J usage is TRBJ2-7; 10 nucleotides line up with TRBD1. The germline gives CDR1 SEHNR, CDR2 FQNEAQ (reference sequence). The CDR3 sequence is 15 residues long. J gave up 6 bases and V 1 base, and 6 bases lay outside the gene matches.

This chain connects TRBV18 to TRBJ1-5; D gene unclear. The V end lost 2 bases, the J end lost 0 bases, and 8 bases lay between the germline ends. The CDR3 has 15 amino acids. The germline V gene has CDR1 KGHSH and CDR2 LQKENI. CDR3 coding DNA: TGTGCCAGCTCACCAGGGAAAGGTAGCAATCAGCCCCAGCATTTT. As protein: CASSPGKGSNQPQHF.

This clone was detected only once. Here the CDR3 DNA reads TGTGCCAGCAGGGGTCAGAACACTGAAGCTTTCTTT. The encoded protein is CASRGQNTEAFF. This chain connects TRBV2 to TRBJ1-1, with unresolved D. The CDR3 is 12 residues long. CDR1 is SNHLY, CDR2 FYNNEI, per germline. The V end was cut by 6 bases, the J end by 1 base, with 6 bases between.

This clone was detected a few times. Other DNA sequences in the sample encode the same CDR3. V is TRBV18 and J is TRBJ2-5; D call uncertain. The CDR3 runs to 11 residues. V dropped 3 bases and J dropped 1 base, with 0 bases sitting between them. Germline CDR1 KGHSH, CDR2 LQKENI. Here the CDR3 DNA reads TGTGCCAGCTCACCCCAAGAGACCCAGTACTTC. Translation: CASSPQETQYF.

The rearrangement joins TRBV10-1 to TRBJ2-1; the D gene is possibly TRBD2 (5 bases). V lost 2 bases, J lost 8 bases, and 16 bases lay in between. Germline-derived CDR1 and CDR2 are WNHNN and SYGVQD (reference sequence). The CDR3 covers 15 residues. CDR3 sequence reads: CASSESPAGSDEQFF. CDR3 nucleotide sequence: TGCGCCAGCAGTGAGAGTCCGGCGGGTTCGGATGAGCAGTTCTTC.

The J gene is TRBJ2-1, the V gene TRBV9; possibly TRBD2 for D (5 bases). V was shortened by 1 base and J by 4 bases, with 9 bases between the two germline ends. This CDR3 region has 14 residues. The germline CDR1 and CDR2 sequences are SGDLS and YYNGEE. CDR3 sequence: CASSVSSPYNEQFF. Written as DNA, the CDR3 is TGTGCCAGCAGCGTATCTAGCCCATACAATGAGCAGTTCTTC.

This chain uses TRBV10-2 with TRBJ1-6; D is uncertain. Deletions cut 4 bases from V and 7 bases from J, with 14 bases between. Per germline, CDR1 WSHSY and CDR2 SAAADI. There are 15 residues in the CDR3. The CDR3 DNA reads TGCGCCAGCAGTGCCGGGGTGGTATGGAATTCACCCCTCCACTTT. Translation gives CASSAGVVWNSPLHF.

This rearrangement joins TRBV7-9 to TRBJ2-3, with TRBD2 matching over 12 bases. With 5 bases clipped from V and 3 bases from J, the junction kept 9 bases outside the gene matches. Germline CDR1 and CDR2: SEHNR and FQNEAQ (reference sequence). CDR3 length equals 17 residues. In nucleotides, the CDR3 is TGTGCCAGCAGCGCATCTAGCGGGGGGGCCGGGACAGATACGCAGTATTTT. It encodes CASSASSGGAGTDTQYF. The complete variable domain, with remaining parts taken from reference TRBV7-9 and TRBJ2-3, reads DTGVSQNPRHKITKRGQNVTFRCDPISEHNRLYWYRQTLGQGPEFLTYFQNEAQLEKSRLLSDRFSAERPKGSFSTLEIQRTEQGDSAMYLCASSASSGGAGTDTQYFGPGTRLTVL.

The V gene is TRBV27, the J gene TRBJ2-3; D is unresolved. Trimming pared 3 bases from V and 8 bases from J, leaving 6 bases between. This CDR3 has 11 amino acids. The germline CDR1 and CDR2 sequences are MNHEY and SMNVEV (reference sequence). CDR3 in amino acids: CASSFGPTQYF. The CDR3 bases are TGTGCCAGCAGTTTTGGTCCTACGCAGTATTTT.

The chain links TRBV19 to TRBJ1-5; D is perhaps TRBD1 (5 bases). CDR3 length: 16 amino acids. CDR1 and CDR2 from the germline V gene are LNHDA and SQIVND (reference sequence). V was clipped by 3 bases and J by 1 base, with 13 bases between them. The CDR3 DNA reads as TGTGCCAGTAGTATCTCTGGGCAGGGAAGCAATCAGCCCCAGCATTTT. It codes for CASSISGQGSNQPQHF.

This clone was observed a handful of times. This chain uses TRBV7-9 with TRBJ2-2; D perhaps matches TRBD1 (5 bases). Per germline, CDR1 SEHNR and CDR2 FQNEAQ (reference sequence). This CDR3 region has 15 residues. V dropped 1 base and J dropped 5 bases, with 11 bases sitting between them. In nucleotides, the CDR3 is TGTGCCAGCAGCTTAGGGGTGACAGAAACCGGGGAGCTGTTTTTT. It encodes CASSLGVTETGELFF. The entire variable domain, with the rest obtained from reference TRBV7-9 and TRBJ2-2, is as follows: DTGVSQNPRHKITKRGQNVTFRCDPISEHNRLYWYRQTLGQGPEFLTYFQNEAQLEKSRLLSDRFSAERPKGSFSTLEIQRTEQGDSAMYLCASSLGVTETGELFFGEGSRLTVL.

The V gene is TRBV7-2, the J gene TRBJ1-1; D gene uncertain. The ends were cut back, 2 bases at V and 4 bases at J, with 11 bases in the middle. Looked up from germline, CDR1 is SGHTA and CDR2 is FQGNSA. The CDR3 runs to 14 residues. CDR3 loop: CASSLRDTITEAFF. In DNA form, the CDR3 reads TGTGCCAGCAGCTTAAGAGACACCATCACTGAAGCTTTCTTT.

The chain is built from TRBV18 and TRBJ2-1; 9 bases are a match to TRBD1. V was pared by 5 bases and J by 5 bases, with 10 bases of the junction left unmatched. The germline V gene encodes CDR1 KGHSH and CDR2 LQKENI. The CDR3 runs to 16 residues. In DNA form, the CDR3 reads TGTGCCAGCTCATCACGACAGGGGGGGGACAACAATGAGCAGTTCTTC. Protein sequence: CASSSRQGGDNNEQFF.

V is TRBV2 and J is TRBJ1-5, with a tentative D call TRBD1 (6 bases). Deletions cut 1 base from V and 9 bases from J, with 13 bases between. The CDR3 totals 14 residues. Per the germline V gene, CDR1 is SNHLY and CDR2 is FYNNEI. The CDR3 coding sequence is TGTGCCAGCAGTGAAGGGACAGATCTTCGGCCCCAGCATTTT. This codes for CASSEGTDLRPQHF.

The chain combines TRBV29-1 with TRBJ2-1, with 9 bases lining up with TRBD2. The CDR3 has 14 amino acids. Germline V gene data show CDR1 as SQVTM and CDR2 as ANQGSEA. Losses at the gene ends were 6 bases for V and 6 bases for J; bases not matched to a gene: 9. The CDR3 nucleotides read TGCAGCGTCGGGAGGCGGGAGGGCGTCAATGAGCAGTTCTTC. This encodes CSVGRREGVNEQFF.

The gene calls are TRBV2 and TRBJ2-7; TRBD1 matches 10 bases. CDR3 size: 12 residues. The germline V gene has CDR1 SNHLY and CDR2 FYNNEI. V shed 11 bases, J shed 0 bases, and the junction held 1 base outside the gene matches. For the CDR3, the DNA is TGTGCCGGGACAGGGGACTCCTACGAGCAGTACTTC. Translation gives CAGTGDSYEQYF.